This entry lists 3 T cell receptor beta chains sequenced from one sample in a study of radiation and T cells in renal cell carcinoma. Time point: baseline pretreatment blood. Indicated treatment: 15 Gy SBRT to primary tumor, nephrectomy 4 weeks later. Using immunoSEQ multiplex PCR, the repertoire was profiled, and TCRdb retains in-frame clones only, with some absent. The data contain about 91,000 clones, roughly four fifths of them singletons. The source material was blood, sampled from a patient whose treatment included radiotherapy and nephrectomy. The receptors come from a man in his 60s with renal cell carcinoma.

The rearrangement joins TRBV19 to TRBJ1-5; D gene ambiguous. Germline V CDR1 and CDR2: LNHDA, SQIVND (reference sequence). Trimming removed 5 bases from V and 7 bases from J, with 9 bases in between. CDR3 length equals 12 residues. The CDR3 nucleotides read TGTGCCAGTAGTTTGGGTAACCAGCCCCAGCATTTT. This codes for CASSLGNQPQHF. Drawing the rest from reference TRBV19 and TRBJ1-5, the complete variable domain is DGGITQSPKYLFRKEGQNVTLSCEQNLNHDAMYWYRQDPGQGLRLIYYSQIVNDFQKGDIAEGYSVSREKKESFPLTVTSAQKNPTAFYLCASSLGNQPQHFGDGTRLSIL.

V gene TRBV6-6 combines with J gene TRBJ2-5; TRBD1 matches at 10 bases. This CDR3 is 16 amino acids long. V dropped 4 bases and J dropped 5; count of bases not matched to a gene: 10. Germline CDR1 MNHNY, CDR2 SVGAGI (reference sequence). CDR3 protein: CASSSPGQGLGETQYF. As DNA, the CDR3 is TGTGCCAGCAGTTCCCCGGGACAGGGGTTGGGGGAGACCCAGTACTTC.

The V call is TRBV14, the J call TRBJ2-5; D uncertain. CDR1 is SGHDN, CDR2 FVKESK, per germline. The V end was cut by 0 bases, the J end by 1 base, with 6 bases between. The CDR3 totals 14 residues. In nucleotides, the CDR3 is TGTGCCAGCAGCCAAGAGACTTTCCAAGAGACCCAGTACTTC. It translates to CASSQETFQETQYF.